The sequence of this T cell receptor (beta chain) was determined in a study of early T cells in non-severe SARS-CoV-2 infection. Background on the study: Chains from this unsorted whole-blood bulk RNA could not be paired.

This clonotype was counted at least ten times. Antigen unknown. Whole-study findings and limits: Using VDJdb, the matching emphasized anti-spike CD8 responses while missing private and CD4 specificities.

V was cut by 2 bases and J by 4 bases, with 11 bases left in between. Germline V gene data show CDR1 as LGHNT and CDR2 as FRNRAP. The CDR3 has 14 residues. Molecules of cDNA were individually given unique molecular identifiers that were attached to them. Via MiXCR, TCRdb re-called the 5' RACE reads, giving one row per CDR3 protein. This table holds about 68,000 distinct CDR3 sequences, 12% found once. The sequencing sample was made of whole blood. This chain uses TRBV12-5 with TRBJ2-5, with D maybe TRBD1 (5 bases). This clonotype was sampled from an adult who was a healthcare worker with PCR-confirmed SARS-CoV-2 infection or an uninfected control (not recorded which). CDR3 DNA: TGTGCTAGTGGTTTGCCCCGAAGGGGAGAGACCCAGTACTTC. This encodes CASGLPRRGETQYF.